Presented here are 21 T cell receptor beta chains from one specimen sequenced in a study of blood T cells in healthy people across ages. The use of a sample-barcoded 5' primer and a J-beta primer mix characterized a second PCR of about 7 to 12 cycles. TCRdb reprocessed the 5' RACE reads via MiXCR and lists one record per CDR3 protein. This sample has 850,000 or so distinct CDR3 sequences, with 25% to 35% found just once. The sample consisted of blood. These receptors were collected from a woman over 75 in good health.

A remark on this clonotype: This may arise from a read error, as a much more abundant clone is one base away. This chain links TRBV7-8 with TRBJ1-5; D gene uncertain. The CDR3 runs 12 residues. CDR1 and CDR2 from the germline V gene are SGHVS and FQNEAQ. The CDR3 bases are TGTGCCAGCAGCTTAGCGGAACAGCCCCTGCATTTT. This codes for CASSLAEQPLHF.

This clonotype was detected many times. V and J are TRBV14 and TRBJ2-1; D unclear. V shed 1 base and J shed 0 bases, with 10 bases lying between them. Germline V gene sequence: CDR1 SGHDN, CDR2 FVKESK. CDR3 size: 16 residues. CDR3 nucleotides: TGTGCCAGCAGCCAAGTTGGGTATAGCTCCTACAATGAGCAGTTCTTC. Translation gives CASSQVGYSSYNEQFF. The full variable domain, with the rest looked up from reference TRBV14 and TRBJ2-1, is EAGVTQFPSHSVIEKGQTVTLRCDPISGHDNLYWYRRVMGKEIKFLLHFVKESKQDESGMPNNRFLAERTGGTYSTLKVQPAELEDSGVYFCASSQVGYSSYNEQFFGPGTRLTVL.

This rearrangement joins TRBV6-1 to TRBJ2-7, with a tentative D call TRBD1 (5 bases). The CDR3 loop spans 15 amino acids. Trimming removed 2 bases from V and 0 bases from J, with 11 bases in between. CDR1 and CDR2 from the germline V gene are MNHNS and SASEGT. The CDR3 here is CASSELGASSYEQYF. The CDR3 bases are TGTGCCAGCAGTGAACTAGGGGCCTCCTCCTACGAGCAGTACTTC.

This clonotype was detected ten times or more. V is TRBV7-9 and J is TRBJ1-2; maybe TRBD1 (6 bases). Looked up from germline, CDR1 is SEHNR and CDR2 is FQNEAQ (reference sequence). V shed 5 bases and J shed 7 bases, with 14 bases lying between them. This CDR3 is built from 13 residues. The CDR3 protein is CASSEDSFRGYTF. The CDR3 DNA sequence: TGTGCCAGCAGCGAGGACAGCTTCCGTGGCTACACCTTC.

The V gene is TRBV2, the J gene TRBJ1-5; D is ambiguous. The CDR3 is 14 amino acids. Germline values: CDR1 SNHLY, CDR2 FYNNEI. V lost 7 bases, J lost 7 bases, and 17 bases lay in between. DNA for the CDR3: TGTGCCAGCAAGGAGGGAGGGAGGGCGCAGCCCCAGCATTTT. Amino acids: CASKEGGRAQPQHF.

This clonotype came up many times. This rearrangement joins TRBV12-3 or TRBV12-4 to TRBJ1-4; 7 bases are a match to TRBD1. After removal of 5 bases from V and 14 bases from J, the junction contained 11 bases not matched to a gene. This CDR3 region has 13 residues. The DNA of the CDR3 is TGTGCCAGCAGTCTTAGGGGGCAGGGGGGCCTGTTTTTT. Encoded protein: CASSLRGQGGLFF.

V gene TRBV11-2 combines with J gene TRBJ2-5, with a possible D match to TRBD1 (5 bases). The CDR3 is 16 residues long. Germline-derived CDR1 and CDR2 are SGHAT and FQNNGV. V was shortened by 0 bases and J by 5 bases, with 16 bases between the two germline ends. Here the CDR3 reads CASSLDRDQGLETQYF. In DNA form, the CDR3 reads TGTGCCAGCAGCTTAGATAGAGACCAGGGCTTGGAGACCCAGTACTTC.

This clonotype was detected ten times or more. The chain combines TRBV5-1 with TRBJ1-2; D is uncertain. The CDR3 is 15 residues long. The germline V gene encodes CDR1 SGHRS and CDR2 YFSETQ. Trimming cost V 2 bases and J 0 bases, with 11 bases left between them. The CDR3 is CASSLGTNANYGYTF. The CDR3 coding sequence is TGCGCCAGCAGCTTAGGCACCAACGCTAACTATGGCTACACCTTC.

This sequence joins TRBV7-2 and TRBJ2-5, with 7 positions matching TRBD1. The tail of the sequence fits TRBJ2-7 better, so the J call may be wrong. The germline gives CDR1 SGHTA, CDR2 FQGNSA. This CDR3 has 15 amino acids. CDR3: CASSLQTGLGNEQYF. The CDR3 nucleotides are TGTGCCAGCAGCTTACAGACAGGGTTGGGCAACGAGCAGTACTTC.

The chain couples TRBV18 to TRBJ1-2; the D gene is possibly TRBD1 (5 bases). The germline gives CDR1 KGHSH, CDR2 LQKENI. V gave up 0 bases and J gave up 3 bases, with 14 bases separating them. The CDR3 has 16 residues. The CDR3 region has the DNA TGTGCCAGCTCACCACCGAAAGGAACAGGCGACTATGGCTACACCTTC. Protein: CASSPPKGTGDYGYTF.

This clonotype was observed a few times. This chain connects TRBV9 to TRBJ2-2, with a weak D call TRBD1 (6 bases). Trimming pared 2 bases from V and 7 bases from J, leaving 15 bases between. Germline CDR1 and CDR2: SGDLS and YYNGEE. The CDR3 has 15 amino acids. The CDR3 bases are TGTGCCAGCAGCGTTTTAGGGGGTTACGGCGGGGAGCTGTTTTTT. It encodes CASSVLGGYGGELFF. Using reference TRBV9 and TRBJ2-2 for the parts outside the CDR3, the full variable domain is DSGVTQTPKHLITATGQRVTLRCSPRSGDLSVYWYQQSLDQGLQFLIQYYNGEERAKGNILERFSAQQFPDLHSELNLSSLELGDSALYFCASSVLGGYGGELFFGEGSRLTVL.

This chain links TRBV20-1 with TRBJ1-1; D remains unclear. The length of the CDR3 is 15 residues. Trimming stripped 1 base from V and 1 base from J, with 13 bases between. The germline V gene encodes CDR1 DFQATT and CDR2 SNEGSKA (reference sequence). In nucleotides, the CDR3 is TGCAGTGCTAGAGGGTCCGAGATGGGGAACACTGAAGCTTTCTTT. Translation gives CSARGSEMGNTEAFF.

This clonotype showed up many times. The rearrangement uses TRBV21-1 and TRBJ2-4; the table names TRBD1, a call not compared with the DNA. TRBV21-1 is noted as a pseudogene. The CDR3 covers 16 residues. Written as DNA, the CDR3 is TGTGCCAGCAGCCAAGGAGGGGGCAGGAATAAAAACATTCAGTACTTC. Encoded protein: CASSQGGGRNKNIQYF.

This clonotype was observed a few times. The chain is built from TRBV2 and TRBJ2-7; 7 bases align to TRBD1. CDR3 length: 14 amino acids. V was pared by 5 bases and J by 1 base, with 5 bases of the junction left unmatched. CDR1 and CDR2 (germline): SNHLY, FYNNEI. The CDR3 loop reads CASSTDRNSYEQYF. Written as DNA, the CDR3 is TGTGCCAGCAGTACGGACAGGAATTCCTACGAGCAGTACTTC.

The chain employs TRBV7-2 and TRBJ2-2, with TRBD2 matching 7 bases. The germline CDR1 and CDR2 sequences are SGHTA and FQGNSA. CDR3 size: 15 residues. V shed 2 bases, J shed 4 bases, and the junction held 4 bases outside the gene matches. CDR3 in amino acids: CASSLRLAATGELFF. CDR3 bases: TGTGCCAGCAGCTTACGCCTAGCGGCCACCGGGGAGCTGTTTTTT.

This clonotype has a count of ten or more. The rearrangement joins TRBV10-3 to TRBJ1-2, with D uncertain. V gave up 4 bases and J gave up 11 bases, with 17 bases separating them. Germline V gives CDR1 ENHRY, CDR2 SYGVKD. This CDR3 has 13 residues. The chain's CDR3 is CAISGEAGLPYTF. In DNA form, the CDR3 reads TGTGCCATCAGTGGTGAGGCAGGACTCCCTTACACCTTC.

This clonotype has just a few counts. The chain uses TRBV5-1 and TRBJ2-3, with a weak D call TRBD1 (5 bases). Germline CDR1 is SGHRS and CDR2 is YFSETQ. Trimming shortened V by 0 bases and J by 2 bases, and 10 bases separated the two germline ends. The CDR3 contains 15 residues. The CDR3 region has the DNA TGCGCCAGCAGCTTGGTCCCAGGGATCACAGATACGCAGTATTTT. Residues: CASSLVPGITDTQYF.

CDR3 protein: CASSQVKISYEQYF. CDR3 nucleotides: TGTGCCAGCAGTCAAGTCAAGATTTCCTACGAGCAGTACTTC. V usage is TRBV6-2 or TRBV6-3 and J usage is TRBJ2-7; D unclear. V was trimmed by 5 bases and J by 1 base, leaving 12 bases between them. The CDR3 loop spans 14 amino acids. Germline CDR1 reads MNHEY; CDR2 reads SVGEGT.

This clonotype was seen more than once but under ten times. J is TRBJ1-1 and V is TRBV6-2 or TRBV6-3; D is possibly TRBD1 (5 bases). Per germline, CDR1 MNHEY and CDR2 SVGEGT. The CDR3 sequence is 13 residues long. Trimming pared 6 bases from V and 8 bases from J, leaving 16 bases between. The CDR3: CASRSFYGAEAFF. The CDR3 coding sequence is TGTGCCAGCAGGTCCTTTTACGGGGCCGAAGCTTTCTTT.

The table lists this clonotype with many counts. This chain links TRBV20-1 with TRBJ2-5; TRBD1 might be the D (5 bases). The CDR3 is 14 residues long. Germline V gene sequence: CDR1 DFQATT, CDR2 SNEGSKA (reference sequence). V was clipped by 2 bases and J by 1 base, with 11 bases between them. CDR3 sequence reads: CSARRQGPQETQYF. Written as DNA, the CDR3 is TGCAGTGCTAGACGGCAGGGCCCCCAAGAGACCCAGTACTTC.

This rearrangement joins TRBV20-1 to TRBJ1-2; D unresolved. The V gene's germline CDR1 is DFQATT and CDR2 SNEGSKA (reference sequence). The ends were cut back, 0 bases at V and 4 bases at J, with 6 bases in the middle. CDR3 length: 12 amino acids. CDR3: CSARDVFYGYTF. CDR3 DNA sequence: TGCAGTGCTAGAGATGTCTTCTATGGCTACACCTTC.